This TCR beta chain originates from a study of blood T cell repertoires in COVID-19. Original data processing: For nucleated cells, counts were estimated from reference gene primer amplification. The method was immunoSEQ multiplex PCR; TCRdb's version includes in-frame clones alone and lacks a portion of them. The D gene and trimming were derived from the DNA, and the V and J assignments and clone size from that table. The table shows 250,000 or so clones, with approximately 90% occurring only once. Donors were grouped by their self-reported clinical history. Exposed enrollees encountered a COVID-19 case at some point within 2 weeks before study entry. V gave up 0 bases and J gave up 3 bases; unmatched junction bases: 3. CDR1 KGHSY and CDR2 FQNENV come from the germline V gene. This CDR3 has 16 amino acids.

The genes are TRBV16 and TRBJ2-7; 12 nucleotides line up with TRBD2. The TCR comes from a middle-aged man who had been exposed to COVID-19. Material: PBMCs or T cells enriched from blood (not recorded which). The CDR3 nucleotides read TGTGCCAGCAGCCAATCGACTAGCGGGAGTTTCTACGAGCAGTACTTC. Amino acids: CASSQSTSGSFYEQYF.